Listed below are T cell receptor beta chains from one sample, sequenced in a study of blood T cell repertoires in COVID-19. Only in-frame clones appear in the TCRdb table, and some are missing; sequencing was by immunoSEQ multiplex PCR. The table has approximately 300,000 clones, around 81% seen once. The source material was peripheral blood. The receptors come from a woman aged 50 to 60 with active or convalescent COVID-19. CDR3s include the opening cysteine and the closing phenylalanine or tryptophan. D genes are given only for firm matches. Part of the rows lack a size; the others show once, few, many or a class for expanded clones.

>TRBV19|NA|TRBD1|TRBJ2-5
TGTGCCAGTAGTACGACAGGGCAAGAGACCCAGTACTTC
CASSTTGQETQYF
>TRBV2|NA|TRBD1|TRBJ1-3
TGTGCCAGCAGTTGGGACAGGAACTCTGGAAACACCATATATTTT
CASSWDRNSGNTIYF
>TRBV15|NA|NA|TRBJ2-7
TGTGCCACCAGCAGGCGGCGGGGCTACGAGCAGTACTTC
CATSRRRGYEQYF
>TRBV5-5|NA|NA|TRBJ2-1
TGTGCCAGCAGCTCCCGGGCAGGGGGAGGCAATGAGCAGTTCTTC
CASSSRAGGGNEQFF
>TRBV19|once|TRBD2|TRBJ2-2
TGTGCCAGTACCAATCTAGCGGGAGGGGGGGAGCTGTTTTTT
CASTNLAGGGELFF
>TRBV11-2|NA|TRBD2|TRBJ2-7
TGTGCCAGCAGCTTAGCCTCAGGACTAGCGGGGGAGCAGTACTTC
CASSLASGLAGEQYF
>TRBV27|NA|TRBD1|TRBJ2-3
TGTGCCAGCAGTTATCTCTACACAGGGGGCGCAACGGATACGCAGTATTTT
CASSYLYTGGATDTQYF
>TRBV4-2|NA|TRBD2|TRBJ2-3
TGTGCCAGCAGCCCTGGGACTAGCGGGAGTGGGCATTTCCGAGGCGATACGCAGTATTTT
CASSPGTSGSGHFRGDTQYF
>TRBV5-1|NA|TRBD1|TRBJ1-2
TGCGCCAGCAGCCTGGACAGGGTCTATGGCTACACCTTC
CASSLDRVYGYTF
>TRBV19|NA|TRBD1|TRBJ1-1
TGTGCCAGTAATCCTGGACAGGGAGGGTCTGAAGCTTTCTTT
CASNPGQGGSEAFF
>TRBV4-2|NA|NA|TRBJ2-3
TGTGCCAGCAGCCTGCTAAGCGCCGTCACAGATACGCAGTATTTT
CASSLLSAVTDTQYF
>TRBV18|NA|NA|TRBJ2-3
TGTGCCAGCTCACCTTCGGAGGGAGATACGCAGTATTTT
CASSPSEGDTQYF
>TRBV6-5|NA|NA|TRBJ1-5
TGTGCCAGCAGTAGGACCGGGGGGGTGGGTCAGCCCCAGCATTTT
CASSRTGGVGQPQHF
>TRBV5-1|NA|NA|TRBJ1-2
TGCGCCAGCAGCTTACTCGACAGTAACTATGGCTACACCTTC
CASSLLDSNYGYTF
>TRBV12-3/TRBV12-4|NA|NA|TRBJ2-2
TGTGCCAGCAGTTACTTGGAGACCGGGGAGCTGTTTTTT
CASSYLETGELFF
>TRBV12-3/TRBV12-4|NA|TRBD1|TRBJ1-1
TGTGCCAGCGGACAGGGGGCTGACACTGAAGCTTTCTTT
CASGQGADTEAFF
>TRBV7-9|NA|NA|TRBJ2-3
TGTGCCAGCAGCCAAAGCGGATACACAGATACGCAGTATTTT
CASSQSGYTDTQYF
>TRBV6-5|NA|TRBD1|TRBJ1-5
TGTGCCAGTTGTCCCGGGACAGGGAATTTTCAGCCCCAGCATTTT
CASCPGTGNFQPQHF
>TRBV4-1|NA|TRBD2|TRBJ2-5
TGCGCCAGCAGCCAAGATCTCCCTAGCGGGAGCATTAGAAAGACCCAGTACTTC
CASSQDLPSGSIRKTQYF
>TRBV6-5|NA|TRBD1|TRBJ1-2
TGTGCCAGCAGTACCCGACAGGGGGCCAACTATGGCTACACCTTC
CASSTRQGANYGYTF
>TRBV15|once|TRBD1|TRBJ2-3
TGTGCCACCAGCAGAGGGGACAGCCCTCGGGTAGATACGCAGTATTTT
CATSRGDSPRVDTQYF
>TRBV7-9|few|NA|TRBJ1-2
TGTGCCAGCACCGAGCGGGGGAGTGGCTACACCTTC
CASTERGSGYTF
>TRBV29-1|NA|NA|TRBJ1-2
TGCAGCGTTGTTGTCAGTTCCTATGGCTACACCTTC
CSVVVSSYGYTF
>TRBV6-5|few|TRBD2|TRBJ2-3
TGTGCCAGCAGCACTAGCGGGAGGAGCACAGATACGCAGTATTTT
CASSTSGRSTDTQYF
>TRBV6-2/TRBV6-3|NA|TRBD2|TRBJ2-3
TGTGCCAGCAGTATAAGCGGGAGGGTCCCAGATACGCAGTATTTT
CASSISGRVPDTQYF
>TRBV28|NA|NA|TRBJ2-7
TGTGCCAGCAAAGGCGGGACAGCCTACGAGCAGTACTTC
CASKGGTAYEQYF
>TRBV9|NA|TRBD2|TRBJ2-3
TGTGCCAGCAGCGCCGGAGAGCGGGAGGGCCCAAACACAGATACGCAGTATTTT
CASSAGEREGPNTDTQYF
>TRBV11-2|NA|NA|TRBJ1-2
TGTGCCAGCAGCTTAGGGGCAGGGTATGGCTACACCTTC
CASSLGAGYGYTF
>TRBV9|NA|NA|TRBJ2-1
TGTGCCAGCAGCGTATTTACTAGCTCCTACAATGAGCAGTTCTTC
CASSVFTSSYNEQFF
>TRBV4-2|NA|NA|TRBJ2-7
TGTGCCAGCAGCCAGGAAACGGGACAAGTGGCCTACGAGCAGTACTTC
CASSQETGQVAYEQYF
>TRBV5-1|NA|NA|TRBJ2-7
TGCGCCAGCAGGTACAGGGTAACCTACGAGCAGTACTTC
CASRYRVTYEQYF
>TRBV28|NA|TRBD1|TRBJ2-5
TGTGCCAGCAGTTACATAGACCTTACAGGGGGCGAGACCCAGTACTTC
CASSYIDLTGGETQYF
>TRBV2|NA|TRBD2|TRBJ2-5
TGTGCCAGCAGCGGGAGCGGGAGAAGTCAAGAGACCCAGTACTTC
CASSGSGRSQETQYF
>TRBV6-5|NA|NA|TRBJ2-7
TGTGCCAGCAGTCCAGGGGCGGTCGCCTACGAGCAGTACTTC
CASSPGAVAYEQYF